Detailed here is one T cell receptor beta chain. What it binds is not known. This entry comes from a study of regulatory T cells in long-lasting Graves disease. Broader study findings: Relative to newly diagnosed Graves' patients, persistent ones had lower TCR diversity.

Specified time point: newly diagnosed GD, antithyroid drugs for less than 3 months. PBMC-derived RNA was used for the TCR library. The trim removed 2 bases at V and 3 bases at J, leaving 7 bases unmatched. The CDR3 consists of 16 residues. The germline gives CDR1 LGHNA, CDR2 YNFKEQ. Researchers made TCR beta libraries by using iRepertoire HTBI primers and running Arm-PCR on CDR3 regions. Original handling: Identification of gene segments yielded some 61 TRBV and around 13 TRBJ across samples. Using its own MiXCR run on the multiplex PCR reads, TCRdb lists one record per CDR3 protein. Here the V and J calls rest on TCRdb's processing, not on the authors' analysis. The sample consists of 550,000 to 700,000 distinct CDR3 sequences, 16% of them appearing once. This sample also belongs to another study, concerning T cells in Graves' hyperthyroidism and ophthalmopathy. That publication notes: The HTBI primer set served for first-round RT-PCR of the TCR CDR3.

V usage is TRBV4-2 and J usage is TRBJ2-4; 7 nucleotides match TRBD1. This TCR derives from a man between 18 and 35 years old with Graves disease. This specimen was peripheral blood mononuclear cells (PBMCs), taken at new diagnosis, from a patient treated with antithyroid drugs. The chain's CDR3 is CASSQPDRDSKNIQYF. The CDR3 DNA sequence: TGTGCCAGCAGCCAACCAGACCGGGACAGCAAAAACATTCAGTACTTC.